These T cell receptor beta chains were read from a single sample in a study of T cells in Graves' hyperthyroidism and ophthalmopathy. TCRdb fed the multiplex PCR reads into MiXCR, producing one record per CDR3 protein. The table shows about 560,000 distinct CDR3 sequences, with around 42% occurring only once. The sequenced material came from peripheral blood or thyroid tissue (not recorded which). The receptors here all came from a woman younger than 35 with Graves' hyperthyroidism. Each CDR3 is given without its conserved first and last residue.

V gene: TRBV19
J gene: TRBJ2-7
CDR3 protein: ASSIDQRDIGEQY

V gene: TRBV10-3
J gene: TRBJ1-1
CDR3 protein: AISDGAGMNTEAF

V gene: TRBV7-9
J gene: TRBJ2-7
CDR3 protein: ASSQPTGAAYEQY

V gene: TRBV10-3
J gene: TRBJ1-5
CDR3 protein: AISEYRDRGLGQPQH

V gene: TRBV25-1
J gene: TRBJ2-5
CDR3 protein: ASSEYGPAGGEETQY

V gene: TRBV20-1
J gene: TRBJ2-5
CDR3 protein: SATQETQY

V gene: TRBV2
J gene: TRBJ2-7
CDR3 protein: ASSYSAGGYRDEQY

V gene: TRBV4-3
J gene: TRBJ2-1
CDR3 protein: ASSQEGHKEQF

V gene: TRBV5-1
J gene: TRBJ2-5
CDR3 protein: ASSLGGDEETQY

V gene: TRBV7-9
J gene: TRBJ2-7
CDR3 protein: ASSPGTGFPYEQY

V gene: TRBV29-1
J gene: TRBJ2-5
CDR3 protein: SASLWGPLLY

V gene: TRBV9
J gene: TRBJ2-7
CDR3 protein: ASSVAYRGGEQY

V gene: TRBV24-1
J gene: TRBJ1-5
CDR3 protein: ASSDLPTGYSNQPQH

V gene: TRBV7-8
J gene: TRBJ1-2
CDR3 protein: ASGNGGYT

V gene: TRBV3-1
J gene: TRBJ1-2
CDR3 protein: ASSQDRSRVDGYT

V gene: TRBV7-6
J gene: TRBJ2-7
CDR3 protein: ASSPTGLAGAYEQY